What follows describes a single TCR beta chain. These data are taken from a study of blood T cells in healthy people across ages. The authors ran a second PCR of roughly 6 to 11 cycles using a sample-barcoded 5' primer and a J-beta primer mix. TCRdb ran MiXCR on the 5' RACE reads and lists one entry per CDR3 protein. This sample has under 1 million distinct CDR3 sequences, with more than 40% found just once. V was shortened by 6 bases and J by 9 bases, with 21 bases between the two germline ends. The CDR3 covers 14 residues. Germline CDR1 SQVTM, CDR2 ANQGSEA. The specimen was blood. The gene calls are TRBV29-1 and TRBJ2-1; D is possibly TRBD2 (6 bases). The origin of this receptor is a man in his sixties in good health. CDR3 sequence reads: CSVPAAGKGAEQFF. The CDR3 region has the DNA TGCAGCGTCCCAGCGGCGGGGAAGGGAGCTGAGCAGTTCTTC.